Listed below are T cell receptor beta chains from one sample, sequenced in a study of T and B cells in COVID-19 patients. TCRdb analysed the multiplex PCR reads with MiXCR anew, one entry per CDR3 protein. The sample has roughly 21,000 distinct CDR3 sequences, about a third seen once. Sequencing used blood. The receptors were gathered from a human donor who had recovered from COVID-19. Each CDR3 is given with its conserved first and last residue. Each record gives: J gene, V gene, CDR3 protein.

TRBJ2-2,TRBV11-3,CASRLTGRSGELFF
TRBJ2-1,TRBV24-1,CATSDLGAREQFF
TRBJ2-7,TRBV10-3,CAISDSHRGGEQYF
TRBJ1-1,TRBV12-3/TRBV12-4,CASSKEVNTEAFF
TRBJ2-1,TRBV5-6,CASSVGGLEFF
TRBJ2-1,TRBV19,CASSGGLAGGPNEQFF
TRBJ2-7,TRBV6-5,CASSYSPPSGGPGGEQYF
TRBJ2-7,TRBV5-6,CASSLLTSGGERSYEQYF
TRBJ2-5,TRBV11-3,CASSRSGLVETQYF
TRBJ1-1,TRBV18,CASSSTGTENTEAFF
TRBJ1-1,TRBV6-1,CASSRTGPGEAFF
TRBJ1-6,TRBV11-3,CASSRRGTENNSPLHF
TRBJ1-2,TRBV7-9,CASSERDYGYTF
TRBJ2-1,TRBV19,CATSSRRGGYNEQFF
TRBJ2-5,TRBV11-3,CASSKPGRQETQYF
TRBJ2-6,TRBV5-5,CASSDAGSAGGANVLTF